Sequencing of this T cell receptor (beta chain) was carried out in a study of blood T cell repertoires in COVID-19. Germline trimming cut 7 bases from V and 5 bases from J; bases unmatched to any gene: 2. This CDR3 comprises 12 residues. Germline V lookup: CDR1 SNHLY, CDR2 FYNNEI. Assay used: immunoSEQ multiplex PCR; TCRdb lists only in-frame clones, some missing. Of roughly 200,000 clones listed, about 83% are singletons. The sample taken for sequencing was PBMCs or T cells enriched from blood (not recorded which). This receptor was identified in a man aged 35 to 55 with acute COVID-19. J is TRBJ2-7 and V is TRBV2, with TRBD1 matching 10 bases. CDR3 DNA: TGTGCCAGCAAGGACAGGGGGAACGAGCAGTACTTC. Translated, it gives CASKDRGNEQYF. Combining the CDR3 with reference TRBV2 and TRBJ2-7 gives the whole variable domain EPEVTQTPSHQVTQMGQEVILRCVPISNHLYFYWYRQILGQKVEFLVSFYNNEISEKSEIFDDQFSVERPDGSNFTLKIRSTKLEDSAMYFCASKDRGNEQYFGPGTRLTVT.